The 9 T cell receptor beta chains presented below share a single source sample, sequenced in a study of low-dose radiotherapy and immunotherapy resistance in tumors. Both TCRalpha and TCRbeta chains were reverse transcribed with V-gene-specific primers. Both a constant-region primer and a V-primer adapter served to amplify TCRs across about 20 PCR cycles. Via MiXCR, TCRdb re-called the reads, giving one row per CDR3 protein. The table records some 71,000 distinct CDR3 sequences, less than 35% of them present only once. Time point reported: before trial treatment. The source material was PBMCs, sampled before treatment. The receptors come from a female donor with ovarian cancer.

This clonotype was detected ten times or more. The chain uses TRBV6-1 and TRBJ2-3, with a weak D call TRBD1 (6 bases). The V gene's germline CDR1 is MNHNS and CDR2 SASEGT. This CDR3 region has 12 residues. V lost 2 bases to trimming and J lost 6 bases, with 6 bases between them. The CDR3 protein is CASSEQGDTQYF. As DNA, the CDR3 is TGTGCCAGCAGTGAACAGGGGGATACGCAGTATTTT.

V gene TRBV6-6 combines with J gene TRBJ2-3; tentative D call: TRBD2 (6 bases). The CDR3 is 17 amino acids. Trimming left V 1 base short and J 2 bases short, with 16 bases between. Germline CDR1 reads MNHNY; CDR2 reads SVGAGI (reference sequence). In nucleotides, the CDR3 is TGTGCCAGCAGTTACTTTGCCGGGTCTAGCGCCACAGATACGCAGTATTTT. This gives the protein CASSYFAGSSATDTQYF.

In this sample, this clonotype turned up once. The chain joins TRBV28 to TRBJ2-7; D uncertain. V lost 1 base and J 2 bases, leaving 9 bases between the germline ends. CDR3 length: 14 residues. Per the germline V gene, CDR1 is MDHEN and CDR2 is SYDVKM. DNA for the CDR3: TGTGCCAGCAGTTTATCGCCGGTGCCCTACGAGCAGTACTTC. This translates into CASSLSPVPYEQYF.

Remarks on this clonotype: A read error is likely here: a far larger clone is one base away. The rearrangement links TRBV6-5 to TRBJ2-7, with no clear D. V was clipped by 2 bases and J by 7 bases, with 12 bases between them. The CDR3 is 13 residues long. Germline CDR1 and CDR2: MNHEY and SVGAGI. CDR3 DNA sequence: TGTGCCAGCAGTTACGGTTCGGCCAATGAGCAGTACTTC. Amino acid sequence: CASSYGSANEQYF.

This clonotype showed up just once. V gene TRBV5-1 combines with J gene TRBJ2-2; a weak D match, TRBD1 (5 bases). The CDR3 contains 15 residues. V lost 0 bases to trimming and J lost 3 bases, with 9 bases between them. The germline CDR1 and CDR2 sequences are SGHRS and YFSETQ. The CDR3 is CASSLDGAYTGELFF. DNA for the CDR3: TGCGCCAGCAGCTTGGATGGGGCGTACACCGGGGAGCTGTTTTTT.

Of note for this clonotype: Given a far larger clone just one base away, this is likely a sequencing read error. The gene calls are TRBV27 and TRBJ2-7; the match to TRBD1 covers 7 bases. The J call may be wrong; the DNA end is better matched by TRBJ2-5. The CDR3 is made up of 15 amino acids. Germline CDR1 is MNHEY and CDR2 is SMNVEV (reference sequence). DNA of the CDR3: TGTGCCACCAGTGATGGGATAGGGGGCGATGAGACCCAGTACTTC. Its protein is CATSDGIGGDETQYF.

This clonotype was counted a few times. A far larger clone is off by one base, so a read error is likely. The CDR3 DNA sequence: TGTGCCAGTAGTATTCAGGTAGCGGGAGGTGAGCAGTACTTC. It is translated as CASSIQVAGGEQYF. The rearrangement joins TRBV19 to TRBJ2-5, with 10 bases lining up with TRBD2. The germline V gene encodes CDR1 LNHDA and CDR2 SQIVND (reference sequence). Unmatched junction bases numbered 9, after V lost 3 bases and J lost 11 bases. The CDR3 is 14 amino acids. The full variable domain, with the rest looked up from reference TRBV19 and TRBJ2-5, is DGGITQSPKYLFRKEGQNVTLSCEQNLNHDAMYWYRQDPGQGLRLIYYSQIVNDFQKGDIAEGYSVSREKKESFPLTVTSAQKNPTAFYLCASSIQVAGGEQYFGPGTRLLVL.

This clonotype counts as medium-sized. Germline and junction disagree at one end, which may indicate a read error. DNA for the CDR3: TGTGCCAGCAGCCAAGATAGAGCTGGGGCCAACGTCCTGACTTTC. This translates into CASSQDRAGANVLTF. The V gene is TRBV23-1, the J gene TRBJ2-6; D not certain. TRBV23-1 is given ORF status, its function remaining uncertain. The CDR3 has 15 residues.

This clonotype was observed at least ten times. CDR3 DNA: TGTGCCAGCAGCAAACCCCCCAGCGGGAGAGACAATGAGCAGTTCTTC. Translated, it gives CASSKPPSGRDNEQFF. The chain combines TRBV21-1 with TRBJ2-1; no DNA check was done on the table's D call, TRBD2. TRBV21-1 has pseudogene status. The CDR3 loop spans 16 amino acids.